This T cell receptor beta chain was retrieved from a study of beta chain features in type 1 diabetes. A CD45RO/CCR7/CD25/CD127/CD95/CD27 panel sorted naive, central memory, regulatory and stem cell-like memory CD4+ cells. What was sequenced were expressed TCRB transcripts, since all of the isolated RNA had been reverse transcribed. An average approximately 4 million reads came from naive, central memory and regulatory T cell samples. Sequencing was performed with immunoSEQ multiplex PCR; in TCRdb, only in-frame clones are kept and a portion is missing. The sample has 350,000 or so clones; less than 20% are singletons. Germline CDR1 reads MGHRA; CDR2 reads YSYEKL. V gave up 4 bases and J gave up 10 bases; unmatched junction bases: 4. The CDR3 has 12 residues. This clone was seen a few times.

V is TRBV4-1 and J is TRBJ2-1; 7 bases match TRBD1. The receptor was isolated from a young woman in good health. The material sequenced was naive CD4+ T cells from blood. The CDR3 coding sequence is TGCGCCAGCAGCCTCCTGGGACAGGAGCAGTTCTTC. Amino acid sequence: CASSLLGQEQFF.